This T cell receptor (beta chain) comes out of a study of control samples from healthy donors and cancer patients. The table came from immunoSEQ multiplex PCR; TCRdb's copy has only in-frame clones and leaves some out. Among about 83,000 clones listed, roughly 89% were seen once. There are 12 residues in the CDR3. V was shortened by 8 bases and J by 3 bases, with 10 bases between the two germline ends. The germline V gene has CDR1 LNHDA and CDR2 SQIVND (reference sequence). J is TRBJ1-2 and V is TRBV19, with D unresolved. Sequencing was performed on blood. This receptor was identified in a man between 45 and 60 years old in good health. CDR3 region: CASSPGDYGYTF. CDR3 DNA sequence: TGTGCCAGTTCACCAGGAGACTATGGCTACACCTTC.